This is a list of T cell receptor beta chains from one sample in a study of T-cell memory formation after mild COVID-19. One entry per CDR3 protein, called by TCRdb with MiXCR from the 5' RACE reads. The sample lists roughly 600,000 distinct CDR3 sequences; about a sixth were seen once. Sequenced material: PBMCs or a T cell subset sorted from them (not recorded which). Source of these receptors: an adult woman who had mild COVID-19 (a few samples of this study predate the infection). Cell type and time point are not known. Both conserved end residues are part of each CDR3. The order of the fields is CDR3 length, clone size, J gene, V gene, D gene, CDR3 DNA, CDR3 protein. D genes are given only for firm matches. Clone size is given for some rows only: seen once, a few or many times, or a class if the clone is expanded.

17 | - | TRBJ2-1 | TRBV11-3 | TRBD2 | TGTGCCAGCAGCCGTCACTTCGCTAGCGGGAGGGCCAATGAGCAGTTCTTC | CASSRHFASGRANEQFF
14 | - | TRBJ2-1 | TRBV7-9 | TRBD2 | TGTGCCAGCAGCCGACTAGCGGGATCCAATGAGCAGTTCTTC | CASSRLAGSNEQFF
15 | - | TRBJ2-7 | TRBV6-6 | TRBD1 | TGTGCCAGCAGCGATCCCGGGACAGGGCTCCACGAGCAGTACTTC | CASSDPGTGLHEQYF
12 | few | TRBJ1-1 | TRBV5-1 | - | TGCGCCAGCAGCTTGTTTGGACGGGAAGCTTTCTTT | CASSLFGREAFF
14 | - | TRBJ2-2 | TRBV2 | - | TGTGCTACTAGACAGGGAGGTAAAACCGGGGAGCTGTTTTTT | CATRQGGKTGELFF
15 | few | TRBJ1-5 | TRBV27 | - | TGTGCCAGCAGTTTGTACTCAGGGGTGGATCAGCCCCAGCATTTT | CASSLYSGVDQPQHF
15 | few | TRBJ2-6 | TRBV7-2 | - | TGTGCCAGCAGCCTAAGGATGTCTGGGGCCAACGTCCTGACTTTC | CASSLRMSGANVLTF
12 | few | TRBJ1-1 | TRBV14 | - | TGTGCCAGCAGCCAGGGGGGATTTGGGGCTTTCTTT | CASSQGGFGAFF
15 | - | TRBJ2-7 | TRBV27 | TRBD1 | TGTGCCAGCAGTTTACAACAGGGGGCCCCCTACGAGCAGTACTTC | CASSLQQGAPYEQYF
15 | - | TRBJ2-3 | TRBV9 | TRBD1 | TGTGCCAGCAGCGTACGGACAGGGGGCGCGGATACGCAGTATTTT | CASSVRTGGADTQYF
15 | - | TRBJ1-6 | TRBV2 | - | TGTGCCAGCAGTTACGACGGAGCTGCTAATTCACCCCTCCACTTT | CASSYDGAANSPLHF
15 | - | TRBJ2-3 | TRBV18 | - | TGTGCCAGCTCACCACCCGGACTCCCTGAGGGGGCGCAGTATTTT | CASSPPGLPEGAQYF
15 | few | TRBJ1-2 | TRBV18 | - | TGTGCCAGCTCACCATCTCCCGCGATTAACTATGGCTACACCTTC | CASSPSPAINYGYTF
12 | few | TRBJ1-1 | TRBV20-1 | - | TGCAGTGCTGCACAGGGAAACACTGAAGCTTTCTTT | CSAAQGNTEAFF
16 | - | TRBJ2-2 | TRBV7-6 | - | TGTGCCAGCAGCTTAGCGAGCGGCGTGTTCGCCGGGGAGCTGTTTTTT | CASSLASGVFAGELFF